What follows are 22 T cell receptor beta chains derived from one specimen sequenced in a study of T cell repertoires in cytomegalovirus infection. Their antigens are not known. TCRdb called the reads again in MiXCR, with one record for every CDR3 protein. Of approximately 110,000 distinct CDR3 sequences listed, around 30% were seen once; the top ten hold 58%. Sequencing was performed on CD8+ T cells from cultured PBMCs, taken from culture after CMV antigen stimulation. Receptors were obtained from a human donor in good health (CMV status not recorded). Some clones in this sample may be carry-over from other donors' samples.

This clonotype was seen more than once but under ten times. V usage is TRBV4-3 and J usage is TRBJ1-5, with TRBD1 identical over 8 bases. Germline assignment: CDR1 LGHNA and CDR2 YSLEER. The V segment lost 4 bases and the J segment 3 bases; nucleotides outside the gene matches: 8. The CDR3 has 16 amino acids. This chain's CDR3 is CASSPGTGEYNQPQHF. DNA for the CDR3: TGCGCCAGCAGCCCCGGGACAGGAGAGTACAATCAGCCCCAGCATTTT.

The chain uses TRBV7-9 and TRBJ2-1; 11 positions agree with TRBD2. The CDR3 is 20 amino acids. The trim removed 2 bases at V and 2 bases at J, leaving 14 bases unmatched. Germline V gene sequence: CDR1 SEHNR, CDR2 FQNEAQ (reference sequence). CDR3 residues: CASSLLVPSGGHSPYNEQFF. The CDR3 region has the DNA TGTGCCAGCAGCTTACTCGTGCCTAGCGGGGGGCATAGCCCCTACAATGAGCAGTTCTTC.

This sequence joins TRBV14 and TRBJ2-1, with 9 bases matching TRBD1. This CDR3 has 18 amino acids. The ends lost 4 bases at V and 8 bases at J; junction bases unmatched: 18. CDR1 is SGHDN and CDR2 is FVKESK in the germline V gene. This chain's CDR3 is CASSLLPGTGKYGDEQFF. In nucleotides, the CDR3 is TGTGCCAGCAGCCTCCTCCCCGGGACAGGGAAGTATGGGGATGAGCAGTTCTTC.

This clonotype occurred a few times. The V and J genes are TRBV5-6 and TRBJ1-2; D is unclear. The CDR3 runs 13 residues. Per the germline V gene, CDR1 is SGHDT and CDR2 is YYEEEE. The V gene lost 0 bases and the J gene lost 5 bases, with 8 bases spanning the gap. The CDR3 protein is CASSLGQIYGYTF. The CDR3 bases are TGTGCCAGCAGCTTGGGGCAGATATATGGCTACACCTTC.

The chain couples TRBV25-1 to TRBJ2-1; perhaps D is TRBD1 or TRBD2 (6 bases each). Germline assignment: CDR1 MGHDK and CDR2 SYGVNS. This CDR3 region has 15 residues. V was cut by 5 bases and J by 5 bases, with 16 bases left in between. In nucleotides, the CDR3 is TGTGCCAGCAGTACGTGGGGGGCCGAGGACAATGAGCAGTTCTTC. Protein product: CASSTWGAEDNEQFF.

The sample holds one count of this clonotype. V usage is TRBV7-4 and J usage is TRBJ2-7; 9 bases map to TRBD1. V shed 5 bases and J 7 bases; nucleotides not matched to a gene: 21. The CDR3 is made up of 18 amino acids. Germline loops: CDR1 SGHVT, CDR2 SQSDAQ. CDR3 residues: CASSNTGTGSENTGEQYF. For the CDR3, the DNA is TGTGCCAGCAGCAATACCGGGACAGGGTCTGAAAATACGGGGGAGCAGTACTTC.

This clonotype was found a few times. The CDR3: CASSSGGGGETQYF. As DNA, the CDR3 is TGTGCCAGCAGCTCTGGCGGTGGGGGAGAGACCCAGTACTTC. The chain is built from TRBV7-9 and TRBJ2-5, with D possibly called TRBD1 or TRBD2 (5 bases each). Germline lookup yields CDR1 SEHNR and CDR2 FQNEAQ (reference sequence). This CDR3 spans 14 amino acids. V lost 4 bases and J 4 bases, leaving 13 bases between the germline ends.

The chain employs TRBV4-1 and TRBJ1-4; 12 bases match TRBD1. Trimming cost V 1 base and J 6 bases; bases outside gene matches: 18. The CDR3 contains 21 residues. Germline assignment: CDR1 MGHRA and CDR2 YSYEKL. CDR3 amino acids: CASSQAVYGTGGGNGDEKLFF. CDR3 nucleotides: TGCGCCAGCAGCCAAGCCGTTTATGGGACAGGGGGCGGAAACGGGGATGAAAAACTGTTTTTT.

The chain joins TRBV4-1 to TRBJ2-7; 8 bases agree with TRBD1. The V gene's germline CDR1 is MGHRA and CDR2 YSYEKL. Trimming cost V 0 bases and J 3 bases; bases outside gene matches: 7. This CDR3 region has 16 residues. The CDR3 is CASSQDTGTGDYEQYF. DNA for the CDR3: TGCGCCAGCAGCCAAGATACCGGGACAGGAGACTACGAGCAGTACTTC.

This clonotype was seen many times. This chain joins TRBV18 and TRBJ1-4; D not resolved. This CDR3 spans 13 amino acids. Trimming took 5 bases from V and 7 from J, leaving 11 bases between them. Germline-derived CDR1 and CDR2 are KGHSH and LQKENI. CDR3 DNA sequence: TGTGCCAGCTCATTATTCCGGGGTGAAAAACTGTTTTTT. It yields the protein CASSLFRGEKLFF.

The J gene is TRBJ1-2, the V gene TRBV4-3; TRBD1 might be the D (5 bases). Trimming took 3 bases from V and 4 from J, leaving 21 bases between them. This CDR3 contains 17 residues. The germline V gene encodes CDR1 LGHNA and CDR2 YSLEER. The CDR3 bases are TGCGCCAGCAGCCAGGGGGAAAGGGGCCCGATCGGCTATGGCTACACCTTC. Translated, it gives CASSQGERGPIGYGYTF.

The V call is TRBV27, the J call TRBJ1-6; a possible D gene is TRBD1 (6 bases). Trimming removed 6 bases at V and 0 bases at J, with 18 bases between. Per germline, CDR1 MNHEY and CDR2 SMNVEV (reference sequence). This CDR3 spans 18 amino acids. The CDR3, as DNA: TGTGCCAGCAGCCTAATCTCGACAGGCAGCTCCTATAATTCACCCCTCCACTTT. It is translated as CASSLISTGSSYNSPLHF.

CDR3 sequence (DNA): TGCGCCAGCAGCTGGGCCCCAGCGGGGTGGGGCAATGAGCAGTTCTTC. Translating gives CASSWAPAGWGNEQFF. This chain links TRBV5-1 with TRBJ2-1; the match to TRBD2 covers 7 bases. Per the germline V gene, CDR1 is SGHRS and CDR2 is YFSETQ. The junction had 12 bases not matched to a gene; V was cut back by 3 bases and J by 6 bases. CDR3 size: 16 residues. Full variable domain (remainder filled in from reference TRBV5-1 and TRBJ2-1): KAGVTQTPRYLIKTRGQQVTLSCSPISGHRSVSWYQQTPGQGLQFLFEYFSETQRNKGNFPGRFSGRQFSNSRSEMNVSTLELGDSALYLCASSWAPAGWGNEQFFGPGTRLTVL.

This CDR3 is CASSYQGPGELFF. CDR3 nucleotide sequence: TGTGCCAGTAGTTATCAGGGCCCCGGGGAGCTGTTTTTT. The chain is built from TRBV19 and TRBJ2-2, with D maybe TRBD1 (5 bases). The V and J ends lost 5 bases and 6 bases respectively, with 10 bases between them. CDR3 length: 13 residues. Looked up from germline, CDR1 is LNHDA and CDR2 is SQIVND (reference sequence).

This clonotype was observed a handful of times. The chain is built from TRBV4-1 and TRBJ1-2; D remains unclear. The V gene lost 1 base and the J gene lost 2 bases, with 11 bases spanning the gap. Germline values: CDR1 MGHRA, CDR2 YSYEKL. CDR3 length: 15 residues. The CDR3 DNA reads as TGCGCCAGCAGCCAAGCCGGGTTCGGGAACTATGGCTACACCTTC. Translation gives CASSQAGFGNYGYTF.

The chain employs TRBV7-9 and TRBJ1-6; D is unclear. V lost 4 bases and J lost 4, with 5 bases in between. The CDR3 spans 13 residues. CDR1 SEHNR and CDR2 FQNEAQ come from the germline V gene (reference sequence). The CDR3 reads CASSSEYNSPLHF. CDR3 bases: TGTGCCAGCAGCTCGGAATATAATTCACCCCTCCACTTT.

This clonotype was recorded a few times. The chain couples TRBV20-1 to TRBJ1-5, with TRBD1 as a possible D gene (6 bases). This CDR3 has 16 amino acids. In germline, CDR1 is DFQATT, CDR2 SNEGSKA (reference sequence). The V and J ends lost 5 bases and 4 bases respectively, with 21 bases between them. Here the CDR3 DNA reads TGCAGTGCTCCTGCGACGGGACACGGCCCTAATCAGCCCCAGCATTTT. Protein sequence: CSAPATGHGPNQPQHF.

The chain recombines TRBV20-1 with TRBJ2-3; D gene unclear. The V gene's germline CDR1 is DFQATT and CDR2 SNEGSKA (reference sequence). The V end was cut by 0 bases, the J end by 2 bases, with 30 bases between. The length of the CDR3 is 21 residues. The CDR3 is CSARDHGRKPHLTLITDTQYF. The CDR3 bases are TGCAGTGCTAGAGATCATGGGCGTAAACCCCACCTTACCCTGATCACAGATACGCAGTATTTT.

This chain connects TRBV29-1 to TRBJ2-1; D is ambiguous. Trimming took off 5 bases at V and 6 bases at J, with 8 bases between the two ends. The CDR3 length is 11 residues. Germline assignment: CDR1 SQVTM and CDR2 ANQGSEA. The CDR3 DNA sequence: TGCAGCGTTATTCCCCTCAATGAGCAGTTCTTC. Protein: CSVIPLNEQFF.

The chain is built from TRBV4-1 and TRBJ2-4, with 9 bases matching TRBD2. V trimming: 0 bases; J trimming: 7 bases; junction bases outside the gene matches: 13. The germline V gene has CDR1 MGHRA and CDR2 YSYEKL. The CDR3 runs 18 residues. CDR3 residues: CASSQDMSGGIAWNIQYF. DNA for the CDR3: TGCGCCAGCAGCCAAGATATGAGCGGGGGGATAGCTTGGAACATTCAGTACTTC.

The rearrangement joins TRBV24-1 to TRBJ1-2, with D unresolved. Germline CDR1 KGHDR, CDR2 SFDVKD. The CDR3 loop spans 14 amino acids. V lost 0 bases and J 4 bases, leaving 8 bases between the germline ends. The CDR3 DNA reads TGTGCCACCAGTGATTTGAACACCCTCTATGGCTACACCTTC. It encodes CATSDLNTLYGYTF.

The chain links TRBV7-9 to TRBJ2-7; D could derive from TRBD1 or TRBD2 (7 bases each). The V gene lost 5 bases and the J gene lost 0 bases, with 23 bases spanning the gap. Germline V CDR1 and CDR2: SEHNR, FQNEAQ (reference sequence). CDR3 length: 18 amino acids. CDR3 protein: CASSPRGGEAFSSYEQYF. The DNA for the CDR3 is TGTGCCAGCAGCCCCAGGGGGGGAGAAGCCTTTAGCTCCTACGAGCAGTACTTC.